One T cell receptor beta chain is described in this entry. The data derive from a study of T cell responses to AZD1222 COVID-19 vaccine. Assay: immunoSEQ multiplex PCR; the TCRdb copy retains only in-frame clones and omits some. The sample contains roughly 150,000 clones, approximately 90% of which appear only once. This CDR3 contains 15 residues. Germline assignment: CDR1 LGHNA and CDR2 YNFKEQ. The ends lost 4 bases at V and 3 bases at J; junction bases unmatched: 8. The TCR sequence derives from an adult who received the AZD1222 COVID-19 vaccine. This rearrangement joins TRBV4-2 to TRBJ1-1, with 7 bases lining up with TRBD1. Material: peripheral blood, obtained 28 days after the second AZD1222 dose. The CDR3 loop reads CASSPQRTGDTEAFF. CDR3 DNA sequence: TGTGCCAGCAGCCCACAACGTACAGGGGACACTGAAGCTTTCTTT.